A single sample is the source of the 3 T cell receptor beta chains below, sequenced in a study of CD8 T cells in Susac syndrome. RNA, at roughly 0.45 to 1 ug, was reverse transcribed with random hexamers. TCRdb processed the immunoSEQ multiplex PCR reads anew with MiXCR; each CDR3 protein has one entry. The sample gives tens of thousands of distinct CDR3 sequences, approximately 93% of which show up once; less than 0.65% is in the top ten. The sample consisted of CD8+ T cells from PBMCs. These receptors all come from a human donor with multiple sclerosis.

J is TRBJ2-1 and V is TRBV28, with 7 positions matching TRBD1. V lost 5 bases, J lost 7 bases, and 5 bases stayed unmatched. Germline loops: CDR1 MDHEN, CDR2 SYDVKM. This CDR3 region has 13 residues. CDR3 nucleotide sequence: TGTGCCAGCAGTCCGCGACAGGGAAATGAGCAGTTCTTC. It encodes CASSPRQGNEQFF.

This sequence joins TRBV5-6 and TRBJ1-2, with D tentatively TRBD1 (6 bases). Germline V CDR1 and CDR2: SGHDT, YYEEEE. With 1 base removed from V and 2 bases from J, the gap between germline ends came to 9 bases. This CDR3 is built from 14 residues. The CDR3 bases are TGTGCCAGCAGCTTGCCCGGACAGAACTATGGCTACACCTTC. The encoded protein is CASSLPGQNYGYTF.

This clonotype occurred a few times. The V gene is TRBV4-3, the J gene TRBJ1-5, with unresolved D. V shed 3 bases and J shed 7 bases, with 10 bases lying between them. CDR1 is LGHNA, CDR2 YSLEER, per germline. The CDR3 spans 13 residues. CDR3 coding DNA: TGCGCCAGCAGCCATCAACTGAGACAGCCCCAGCATTTT. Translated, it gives CASSHQLRQPQHF.